These 17 T cell receptor beta chains were sequenced from one sample in a study of blood T cell repertoires in COVID-19. The protocol was immunoSEQ multiplex PCR, while the TCRdb copy is restricted to in-frame clones and leaves out a portion. The sample records roughly 280,000 clones, approximately 90% being singletons. The sequenced material came from peripheral blood. The receptors stem from a man aged 18 to 35 with active or convalescent COVID-19.

The chain joins TRBV5-5 to TRBJ2-1, with D uncertain. This CDR3 region has 12 residues. From germline, CDR1 is SGHKS and CDR2 YYEKEE (reference sequence). Trimming stripped 4 bases from V and 4 bases from J, with 6 bases between. CDR3 in DNA: TGTGCCAGCAGCCCCGAGTACAATGAGCAGTTCTTC. Protein sequence: CASSPEYNEQFF.

This chain uses TRBV19 with TRBJ2-6; 7 bases agree with TRBD1. Looked up from germline, CDR1 is LNHDA and CDR2 is SQIVND (reference sequence). The CDR3 sequence is 17 residues long. J lost 0 bases, V lost 6 bases, and 8 bases had no gene match. The DNA for the CDR3 is TGTGCCAGTAGCCCGGGACAGTTGAGCTCTGGGGCCAACGTCCTGACTTTC. Encoded protein: CASSPGQLSSGANVLTF.

The gene calls are TRBV6-6 and TRBJ1-2; a possible D gene is TRBD1 (5 bases). CDR1 MNHNY and CDR2 SVGAGI come from the germline V gene (reference sequence). The CDR3 loop spans 15 amino acids. V dropped 11 bases and J dropped 1 base, with 20 bases sitting between them. CDR3 region: CASSSGQVFNYGYTF. The CDR3 nucleotides read TGTGCCTCGTCTTCCGGACAAGTTTTTAACTATGGCTACACCTTC.

This clone was observed once. The chain carries TRBV4-2 and TRBJ2-1; no reliable D call. The CDR3 is made up of 13 amino acids. In germline, CDR1 is LGHNA, CDR2 YNFKEQ. V was pared by 0 bases and J by 8 bases, with 8 bases between. The CDR3 spells CASSQDRFDEQFF. In DNA form, the CDR3 reads TGTGCCAGCAGCCAAGATCGGTTCGATGAGCAGTTCTTC.

The chain couples TRBV27 to TRBJ1-2; D might be TRBD1 (6 bases). The CDR3 sequence is 14 residues long. V was cut by 2 bases and J by 2 bases, with 9 bases left in between. The germline CDR1 and CDR2 sequences are MNHEY and SMNVEV (reference sequence). CDR3 sequence (DNA): TGTGCCAGCAGTTTAGGGCAGGGGAACTATGGCTACACCTTC. Its translation is CASSLGQGNYGYTF.

The chain carries TRBV19 and TRBJ1-1, with D perhaps TRBD1 (6 bases). CDR1 is LNHDA, CDR2 SQIVND, per germline (reference sequence). The CDR3 contains 15 residues. Trimming pared 3 bases from V and 4 bases from J, leaving 15 bases between. CDR3 loop: CASSIPWGGGTEAFF. The CDR3 DNA reads as TGTGCCAGTAGTATCCCATGGGGAGGGGGCACTGAAGCTTTCTTT.

The chain couples TRBV4-2 to TRBJ1-3; 11 nucleotides agree with TRBD1. Germline V lookup: CDR1 LGHNA, CDR2 YNFKEQ. The CDR3 length is 18 residues. V shed 5 bases, J shed 4 bases, and the junction held 13 bases outside the gene matches. The CDR3 nucleotides read TGTGCCAGCAGCTTGTGGGACAGGGGGGCTCTGGAAGGAAACACCATATATTTT. Protein sequence: CASSLWDRGALEGNTIYF.

In DNA, the CDR3 is TGCGCCAGCAGCTTGGCCTCAGATGGACAGGGGCATGAGACCCAGTACTTC. Translated, it gives CASSLASDGQGHETQYF. The chain couples TRBV5-1 to TRBJ2-5, with 9 bases lining up with TRBD1. The V gene's germline CDR1 is SGHRS and CDR2 YFSETQ. The ends lost 0 bases at V and 5 bases at J; junction bases unmatched: 11. This CDR3 contains 17 residues.

The genes are TRBV24-1 and TRBJ2-7; D might be TRBD1 (6 bases). The ends were cut back, 7 bases at V and 4 bases at J, with 16 bases in the middle. CDR3 length equals 14 residues. Germline V gives CDR1 KGHDR, CDR2 SFDVKD. In DNA, the CDR3 is TGTGCCACCAGGCGACAGGAGAAAAATTACGAGCAGTACTTC. This gives the protein CATRRQEKNYEQYF.

This clone was recorded once. J is TRBJ2-1 and V is TRBV7-8; 9 positions agree with TRBD2. The CDR3 contains 15 residues. Per germline, CDR1 SGHVS and CDR2 FQNEAQ. V was clipped by 3 bases and J by 4 bases; unmatched bases: 4. In nucleotides, the CDR3 is TGTGCCAGCAGCTTGACTAGCGGAGTATACAATGAGCAGTTCTTC. This encodes CASSLTSGVYNEQFF.

In its sample, this clone was seen once. The chain employs TRBV11-2 and TRBJ2-2, with 10 bases matching TRBD2. V was pared by 2 bases and J by 2 bases, with 5 bases of the junction left unmatched. The germline V gene encodes CDR1 SGHAT and CDR2 FQNNGV. This CDR3 has 17 amino acids. CDR3 DNA sequence: TGTGCCAGCAGCTTAAGGCTAGCGGGAGCAAACACCGGGGAGCTGTTTTTT. Its translation is CASSLRLAGANTGELFF.

This clone was seen only once. The chain recombines TRBV7-2 with TRBJ2-1, with 11 bases lining up with TRBD1. Losses at the gene ends were 4 bases for V and 4 bases for J; bases not matched to a gene: 3. Germline values: CDR1 SGHTA, CDR2 FQGNSA. CDR3 length: 15 amino acids. The chain's CDR3 is CASSWGQGEYNEQFF. CDR3 coding DNA: TGTGCCAGCAGCTGGGGACAGGGGGAATACAATGAGCAGTTCTTC.

The V gene is TRBV19, the J gene TRBJ1-6; TRBD1 is a possible D gene (5 bases). V lost 3 bases, J lost 14 bases, and 14 bases lay in between. In germline, CDR1 is LNHDA, CDR2 SQIVND (reference sequence). The CDR3 runs 13 residues. The CDR3 is CASSIERRGTLHF. The CDR3 nucleotides read TGTGCCAGTAGTATCGAACGGCGGGGCACCCTCCACTTT.

The chain carries TRBV7-9 and TRBJ2-7, with 9 bases matching TRBD2. Germline V gives CDR1 SEHNR, CDR2 FQNEAQ (reference sequence). This CDR3 has 15 amino acids. Trimming at V came to 5 bases and at J to 1 base, leaving 6 bases not matched to a gene. CDR3 in DNA: TGTGCCAGCAGCGAAGAGCGGGGGGATTCCTACGAGCAGTACTTC. Encoded protein: CASSEERGDSYEQYF. Supplemented by reference TRBV7-9 and TRBJ2-7, the full variable domain reads DTGVSQNPRHKITKRGQNVTFRCDPISEHNRLYWYRQTLGQGPEFLTYFQNEAQLEKSRLLSDRFSAERPKGSFSTLEIQRTEQGDSAMYLCASSEERGDSYEQYFGPGTRLTVT.

The rearrangement joins TRBV4-2 to TRBJ2-3, with 8 bases that match TRBD2. The CDR3 runs 17 residues. From germline, CDR1 is LGHNA and CDR2 YNFKEQ. Trimming took 0 bases from V and 0 from J; bases not matched to a gene: 5. The CDR3 here is CASSQEAGGSSTDTQYF. In DNA, the CDR3 is TGTGCCAGCAGCCAAGAGGCGGGGGGTTCTAGCACAGATACGCAGTATTTT.

V and J are TRBV30 and TRBJ1-5; D uncertain. Trimming shortened V by 1 base and J by 9 bases, and 25 bases separated the two germline ends. CDR1 is GTSNPN, CDR2 SVGIG, per germline (reference sequence). The CDR3 runs 17 residues. The CDR3, as DNA: TGTGCCTGGAGTGGGGCGGGGAGGCACCATCCCCCAGGGCCCCAGCATTTT. This gives the protein CAWSGAGRHHPPGPQHF.

The chain carries TRBV6-1 and TRBJ1-3, with D perhaps matching TRBD1 (6 bases). Looked up from germline, CDR1 is MNHNS and CDR2 is SASEGT. The CDR3 is 16 residues long. The V gene lost 0 bases and the J gene lost 2 bases, with 11 bases spanning the gap. The CDR3 spells CASSEAPTGAGNTIYF. CDR3 bases: TGTGCCAGCAGTGAAGCGCCGACAGGCGCTGGAAACACCATATATTTT.